These 27 T cell receptor beta chains came from one sample sequenced in a study of CD8+ T cells in alopecia areata. Reverse transcription of extracted RNA yielded cDNA, which provided the sequencing template. Profiling relied on immunoSEQ multiplex PCR, and the TCRdb table lists in-frame clones only, not all of them. The sample includes over 85,000 clones, 60% to 75% of them seen just once. Treatment noted: oral pan-JAK inhibitor, 5-10 mg twice daily. Sequences were derived from CD8+ T cells sorted from blood, sampled at week 4, from a patient treated with tofacitinib. The receptor set was obtained from a human donor with alopecia areata.

The DNA of the CDR3 is TGCGCCAGCAGCCAAGATCTAGGGGAGCGTGAAGCTTTCTTT. Its protein product is CASSQDLGEREAFF. The J gene is TRBJ1-1, the V gene TRBV4-3; TRBD1 is a possible D gene (5 bases). The CDR3 has 14 amino acids. Per germline, CDR1 LGHNA and CDR2 YSLEER. Trimming stripped 0 bases from V and 7 bases from J, with 12 bases between.

Written as DNA, the CDR3 is TGTGCCAGCAGCCAAGATTATGGAGCAGATACGCAGTATTTT. It encodes CASSQDYGADTQYF. The chain recombines TRBV14 with TRBJ2-3; no reliable D call. Germline assignment: CDR1 SGHDN and CDR2 FVKESK. V dropped 0 bases and J dropped 4 bases, with 8 bases sitting between them. CDR3 length: 14 amino acids.

This clone came up once. This chain joins TRBV5-1 and TRBJ1-1; D unclear. The CDR3 covers 13 residues. Germline V lookup: CDR1 SGHRS, CDR2 YFSETQ. Trimming removed 3 bases at V and 7 bases at J, with 13 bases between. CDR3 DNA sequence: TGCGCCAGCAGCTCGGGGTCCAGAGTTGAAGCTTTCTTT. This gives the protein CASSSGSRVEAFF.

This chain connects TRBV30 to TRBJ2-5; no clear D gene. The germline V and J ends were trimmed by 3 bases and 2 bases, with 19 bases remaining between them. The CDR3 loop spans 16 amino acids. Germline lookup yields CDR1 GTSNPN and CDR2 SVGIG (reference sequence). The CDR3 reads CAWRARTSLIQETQYF. CDR3 sequence (DNA): TGTGCCTGGAGAGCAAGGACGAGCCTGATACAAGAGACCCAGTACTTC.

This clone appeared a few times. The chain carries TRBV28 and TRBJ2-1, with D maybe TRBD1 (5 bases). The CDR3 runs to 14 residues. The germline CDR1 and CDR2 sequences are MDHEN and SYDVKM. The V gene lost 2 bases and the J gene lost 6 bases, with 11 bases spanning the gap. The CDR3 loop reads CASSLMTAANEQFF. The CDR3 nucleotides read TGTGCCAGCAGTTTAATGACAGCCGCCAATGAGCAGTTCTTC. Drawing the rest from reference TRBV28 and TRBJ2-1, the complete variable domain is DVKVTQSSRYLVKRTGEKVFLECVQDMDHENMFWYRQDPGLGLRLIYFSYDVKMKEKGDIPEGYSVSREKKERFSLILESASTNQTSMYLCASSLMTAANEQFFGPGTRLTVL.

This chain uses TRBV19 with TRBJ1-1; the D gene is possibly TRBD1 (6 bases). CDR1 LNHDA and CDR2 SQIVND come from the germline V gene (reference sequence). Trimming removed 9 bases at V and 1 base at J, with 15 bases between. The length of the CDR3 is 14 residues. The CDR3 reads CASNRVVGNTEAFF. In DNA, the CDR3 is TGTGCCAGCAACAGGGTTGTCGGGAACACTGAAGCTTTCTTT.

Remarks on this clone: The junction shows a germline mismatch at one end, possibly a read error. The CDR3 region is CASSVELAGTGEAQYF. The CDR3 bases are TGTGCCAGCAGCGTAGAACTAGCGGGAACGGGAGAGGCCCAGTACTTC. The chain is built from TRBV9 and TRBJ2-5; TRBD2 aligns across 10 bases. The CDR3 sequence is 16 residues long. Germline V lookup: CDR1 SGDLS, CDR2 YYNGEE.

This clone occurred a few times. This chain uses TRBV9 with TRBJ2-3; D remains ambiguous. There are 13 residues in the CDR3. Trimming stripped 0 bases from V and 6 bases from J, with 8 bases between. CDR1 and CDR2 from the germline V gene are SGDLS and YYNGEE. DNA for the CDR3: TGTGCCAGCAGCGTAGCCGCCCTCGATACGCAGTATTTT. Its translation: CASSVAALDTQYF.

This chain connects TRBV5-6 to TRBJ2-3, with D perhaps given as TRBD1 or TRBD2 (7 bases each). Trimming stripped 3 bases from V and 3 bases from J, with 17 bases between. The CDR3 contains 16 residues. CDR1 is SGHDT, CDR2 YYEEEE, per germline. CDR3 residues: CASSSDREGWTDTQYF. CDR3 DNA: TGTGCCAGCAGCTCCGACAGGGAGGGGTGGACAGATACGCAGTATTTT. The full variable domain, its missing parts supplied by reference TRBV5-6 and TRBJ2-3, is DAGVTQSPTHLIKTRGQQVTLRCSPKSGHDTVSWYQQALGQGPQFIFQYYEEEERQRGNFPDRFSGHQFPNYSSELNVNALLLGDSALYLCASSSDREGWTDTQYFGPGTRLTVL.

This clone was recorded only once. V usage is TRBV4-1 and J usage is TRBJ1-2, with TRBD1 identical over 12 bases. The ends lost 6 bases at V and 4 bases at J; junction bases unmatched: 3. The V gene's germline CDR1 is MGHRA and CDR2 YSYEKL. The CDR3 loop spans 14 amino acids. The DNA of the CDR3 is TGCGCCAGCAGTACGGGACAGGGGGCCTATGGCTACACCTTC. It codes for CASSTGQGAYGYTF.

The count of this clone is one. V and J are TRBV7-2 and TRBJ2-7; 7 bases line up with TRBD1. This CDR3 is built from 13 residues. With 6 bases clipped from V and 2 bases from J, the junction kept 4 bases outside the gene matches. The germline CDR1 and CDR2 sequences are SGHTA and FQGNSA. The CDR3 sequence: CASREGGPYEQYF. DNA for the CDR3: TGTGCCAGCAGAGAAGGGGGCCCCTACGAGCAGTACTTC.

The chain has TRBV9 and TRBJ2-4, with D hard to call. CDR3 length: 15 residues. Germline V gives CDR1 SGDLS, CDR2 YYNGEE. V lost 4 bases, J lost 2 bases, and 13 bases lay in between. CDR3 DNA: TGTGCCAGCAGCTCAGACGGGCGGACCAAAAACATTCAGTACTTC. Translation gives CASSSDGRTKNIQYF.

This rearrangement joins TRBV27 to TRBJ2-7; unclear D gene. Trimming left V 6 bases short and J 4 bases short, with 13 bases between. This CDR3 region has 13 residues. From germline, CDR1 is MNHEY and CDR2 SMNVEV (reference sequence). CDR3 in amino acids: CASSLDSGYEQYF. The CDR3 DNA reads TGTGCCAGCAGCTTAGATTCGGGTTACGAGCAGTACTTC.

This chain connects TRBV7-2 to TRBJ1-2, with 9 bases fitting TRBD1. The junction had 8 bases not matched to a gene; V was cut back by 5 bases and J by 4 bases. The CDR3 consists of 15 residues. The germline V gene has CDR1 SGHTA and CDR2 FQGNSA. CDR3 loop: CASSPPGQGFYGYTF. The CDR3 nucleotides read TGTGCCAGCAGCCCACCGGGACAGGGTTTCTATGGCTACACCTTC.

The V and J genes are TRBV6-5 and TRBJ2-1; no clear D. The germline V gene encodes CDR1 MNHEY and CDR2 SVGAGI. The V gene lost 6 bases and the J gene lost 9 bases, with 9 bases spanning the gap. This CDR3 is 11 amino acids long. This chain's CDR3 is CASSAWGEQFF. DNA for the CDR3: TGTGCCAGCAGCGCCTGGGGTGAGCAGTTCTTC.

The J gene is TRBJ1-1, the V gene TRBV29-1, with D possibly matching TRBD1 (5 bases). CDR3 length equals 15 residues. The germline V gene has CDR1 SQVTM and CDR2 ANQGSEA. V gave up 3 bases and J gave up 0 bases, with 14 bases separating them. CDR3 sequence: CSVEGWEGLNTEAFF. CDR3 coding DNA: TGCAGCGTTGAGGGATGGGAGGGACTGAACACTGAAGCTTTCTTT.

The chain employs TRBV4-2 and TRBJ2-2; no clear D gene. The CDR3 is made up of 16 amino acids. The V end lost 1 base, the J end lost 2 bases, and 11 bases lay between the germline ends. CDR1 and CDR2 from the germline V gene are LGHNA and YNFKEQ. This CDR3 reads CASSQAKDPNTGELFF. The CDR3 region has the DNA TGTGCCAGCAGCCAAGCTAAGGATCCAAACACCGGGGAGCTGTTTTTT.

This clone has only a few counts. This chain joins TRBV27 and TRBJ2-5; D not resolved. Deletions cut 6 bases from V and 5 bases from J, with 16 bases between. The CDR3 extends over 14 amino acids. CDR1 is MNHEY, CDR2 SMNVEV, per germline (reference sequence). DNA of the CDR3: TGTGCCAGCAGCCCCATCATCACCCGGGAGACCCAGTACTTC. Protein sequence: CASSPIITRETQYF.

This clone occurred a few times. V gene TRBV2 combines with J gene TRBJ2-3; TRBD2 aligns across 11 bases. CDR3 size: 17 residues. J lost 2 bases, V lost 6 bases, and 10 bases had no gene match. Looked up from germline, CDR1 is SNHLY and CDR2 is FYNNEI. The CDR3 spells CASSQTGLADSTDTQYF. CDR3 sequence (DNA): TGTGCCAGCAGCCAAACGGGACTAGCGGACTCCACAGATACGCAGTATTTT.

The chain joins TRBV9 to TRBJ2-7; D remains unclear. The CDR3 is 14 residues long. V shed 0 bases and J shed 2 bases, with 9 bases lying between them. The germline V gene encodes CDR1 SGDLS and CDR2 YYNGEE. CDR3 residues: CASSVVDGTYEQYF. The CDR3 bases are TGTGCCAGCAGCGTAGTCGACGGAACCTACGAGCAGTACTTC.

The V call is TRBV7-2, the J call TRBJ2-1; TRBD2 matches at 15 bases. V shed 1 base, J shed 9 bases, and the junction held 4 bases outside the gene matches. CDR1 and CDR2 from the germline V gene are SGHTA and FQGNSA. The CDR3 sequence is 16 residues long. The CDR3 reads CASSLVGLAGGREQFF. In nucleotides, the CDR3 is TGTGCCAGCAGCTTAGTGGGACTAGCGGGAGGACGTGAGCAGTTCTTC.

The chain has TRBV19 and TRBJ2-5; the match to TRBD1 covers 7 bases. The CDR3 is 12 amino acids. The V gene's germline CDR1 is LNHDA and CDR2 SQIVND (reference sequence). The J segment lost 4 bases and the V segment lost 4 bases, leaving 0 bases of the junction unmatched. CDR3: CASSRDRETQYF. For the CDR3, the DNA is TGTGCCAGTAGTAGGGACAGAGAGACCCAGTACTTC.

The V and J genes are TRBV6-1 and TRBJ2-3; a weak D match, TRBD2 (5 bases). V was clipped by 8 bases and J by 0 bases, with 9 bases between them. The germline gives CDR1 MNHNS, CDR2 SASEGT. The CDR3 is 13 amino acids. CDR3 in amino acids: CASGSWSTDTQYF. The CDR3 nucleotides are TGTGCCAGCGGGAGTTGGAGCACAGATACGCAGTATTTT.

The chain employs TRBV4-2 and TRBJ1-2; 7 bases match TRBD1. The CDR3 covers 14 residues. V lost 2 bases, J lost 2 bases, and 2 bases stayed unmatched. Germline V gene lookup returns CDR1 LGHNA and CDR2 YNFKEQ. Written as DNA, the CDR3 is TGTGCCAGCAGCCAACGGACAGGCAACTATGGCTACACCTTC. Amino acids: CASSQRTGNYGYTF.

This clone was observed a few times. The genes are TRBV25-1 and TRBJ2-7; the match to TRBD1 covers 7 bases. Trimming at V came to 1 base and at J to 5 bases, leaving 5 bases not matched to a gene. The CDR3 sequence is 14 residues long. Germline loops: CDR1 MGHDK, CDR2 SYGVNS. The CDR3 protein is CASSEWTGRDEQYF. Here the CDR3 DNA reads TGTGCCAGCAGTGAATGGACAGGAAGGGACGAGCAGTACTTC.

V usage is TRBV7-2 and J usage is TRBJ2-5; TRBD2 is a possible D gene (7 bases). The CDR3 runs 16 residues. Germline lookup yields CDR1 SGHTA and CDR2 FQGNSA. The V end lost 5 bases, the J end lost 5 bases, and 21 bases lay between the germline ends. CDR3 sequence: CASSSNFGGAQETQYF. CDR3 in DNA: TGTGCCAGCAGCAGTAATTTTGGGGGGGCCCAGGAGACCCAGTACTTC.

The genes are TRBV28 and TRBJ2-7, with D tentatively TRBD1 (6 bases). The CDR3 totals 15 residues. Trimming cost V 5 bases and J 2 bases, with 16 bases left between them. Per the germline V gene, CDR1 is MDHEN and CDR2 is SYDVKM. This CDR3 reads CASSDSGTTPYEQYF. The CDR3 coding sequence is TGTGCCAGCAGTGACTCCGGGACAACCCCCTACGAGCAGTACTTC.